This note documents a single TCR beta chain sequence. Its specificity is not known. The data were taken from a study of T cell repertoires in cytomegalovirus infection. Study information: Recently identified HLA-C-restricted and well-studied HLA-B-restricted CMV epitopes were used. Public TCR beta signatures provided an indication of both CMV infection and a matching HLA type.

TCRdb independently ran MiXCR on the reads; one entry per CDR3 protein. Of a few hundred thousand distinct CDR3 sequences in the sample, about 27% were seen once. This CDR3 has 14 residues. Between the trimmed V and J ends, which lost 4 bases and 5 bases, there was a span of 14 bases. Germline CDR1 reads MNHEY; CDR2 reads SMNVEV (reference sequence). Findings and limits, study-wide: HLA-C-restricted, CMV-specific TCR beta clonotypes were dominant ex vivo. Public TCR beta family frequency separated CMV-and-HLA carriers, including in an independent cohort.

Sequences were derived from cultured PBMCs, sampled from culture after CMV antigen stimulation. This receptor was obtained from a human donor in good health (CMV status not recorded). Some clones in this sample may be carry-over from other donors' samples. The V and J genes are TRBV27 and TRBJ2-5; D may match TRBD1 or TRBD2 (7 bases each). DNA for the CDR3: TGTGCCAGCAGTTCCAGGGGGGGGAGTGAGACCCAGTACTTC. This translates into CASSSRGGSETQYF.